Below are 24 T cell receptor beta chains sequenced from a single sample in a study of high-grade serous ovarian cancer treatment subgroups. Profiling relied on immunoSEQ multiplex PCR, and the TCRdb table lists in-frame clones only, not all of them. The data contain under 2,000 clones, approximately 75% of them seen just once; the ten biggest clones take up 40% to 50%. Tumor samples were obtained before definitive surgery or chemotherapy. What was sequenced was tumor tissue. The receptors were gathered from a human donor with high-grade serous ovarian cancer.

The chain couples TRBV7-2 to TRBJ1-4; 7 bases match TRBD1. This CDR3 has 17 amino acids. CDR1 is SGHTA and CDR2 is FQGNSA in the germline V gene. After removal of 5 bases from V and 6 bases from J, the junction contained 15 bases not matched to a gene. CDR3 sequence reads: CASSPGGIRQGDEKLFF. DNA of the CDR3: TGTGCCAGCAGCCCAGGGGGAATCAGACAGGGCGATGAAAAACTGTTTTTT.

This chain links TRBV7-2 with TRBJ2-5; TRBD1 agrees at 9 bases. V trimming: 1 base; J trimming: 4 bases; junction bases outside the gene matches: 4. Germline V gene sequence: CDR1 SGHTA, CDR2 FQGNSA. The CDR3 extends over 15 amino acids. The chain's CDR3 is CASSLVGTGPETQYF. The DNA of the CDR3 is TGTGCCAGCAGCTTAGTGGGGACAGGGCCAGAGACCCAGTACTTC.

The chain is built from TRBV7-2 and TRBJ1-2; unclear D gene. Deletions cut 2 bases from V and 2 bases from J, with 6 bases between. This CDR3 has 13 amino acids. Germline V gene lookup returns CDR1 SGHTA and CDR2 FQGNSA. CDR3 amino acids: CASSLQENYGYTF. The CDR3, as DNA: TGTGCCAGCAGCTTACAGGAAAACTATGGCTACACCTTC.

The chain employs TRBV19 and TRBJ1-1; possibly TRBD1 for D (6 bases). The CDR3 extends over 14 amino acids. Trimming cost V 3 bases and J 4 bases, with 12 bases left between them. The germline gives CDR1 LNHDA, CDR2 SQIVND (reference sequence). In DNA form, the CDR3 reads TGTGCCAGTAGTATGCAGGGGTCGGGCACTGAAGCTTTCTTT. Translated, it gives CASSMQGSGTEAFF.

This CDR3 reads CASSPTGTWETQYF. In nucleotides, the CDR3 is TGTGCCAGTAGCCCCACAGGGACATGGGAGACCCAGTACTTC. V is TRBV19 and J is TRBJ2-5, with TRBD1 as a possible D gene (6 bases). The CDR3 sequence is 14 residues long. With 6 bases removed from V and 5 bases from J, the gap between germline ends came to 16 bases. Germline V gene lookup returns CDR1 LNHDA and CDR2 SQIVND (reference sequence). Variable domain in full (rest from reference TRBV19 and TRBJ2-5): DGGITQSPKYLFRKEGQNVTLSCEQNLNHDAMYWYRQDPGQGLRLIYYSQIVNDFQKGDIAEGYSVSREKKESFPLTVTSAQKNPTAFYLCASSPTGTWETQYFGPGTRLLVL.

In its sample, this clone ranks as medium-sized. The CDR3 region has the DNA TGCAGCGTGCGGGAGAACACTGAAGCTTTCTTT. This translates into CSVRENTEAFF. The chain has TRBV29-1 and TRBJ1-1; D is ambiguous. V lost 6 bases and J lost 1, with 6 bases in between. CDR3 length: 11 amino acids. Germline lookup yields CDR1 SQVTM and CDR2 ANQGSEA.

The V and J genes are TRBV5-8 and TRBJ1-3; a possible D gene is TRBD1 (5 bases). V was shortened by 3 bases and J by 3 bases, with 10 bases between the two germline ends. The CDR3 loop spans 14 amino acids. Germline V gene lookup returns CDR1 SGHTS and CDR2 YDEGEE. CDR3 sequence: CASSWGDSGNTIYF. Written as DNA, the CDR3 is TGTGCCAGCAGCTGGGGTGACAGTGGAAACACCATATATTTT. Supplemented by reference TRBV5-8 and TRBJ1-3, the full variable domain reads EAGVTQSPTHLIKTRGQQATLRCSPISGHTSVYWYQQALGLGLQFLLWYDEGEERNRGNFPPRFSGRQFPNYSSELNVNALELEDSALYLCASSWGDSGNTIYFGEGSWLTVV.

The V gene is TRBV5-6, the J gene TRBJ2-1, with 9 bases matching TRBD1. Germline assignment: CDR1 SGHDT and CDR2 YYEEEE. This CDR3 comprises 14 residues. Losses at the gene ends were 5 bases for V and 3 bases for J; bases not matched to a gene: 3. The CDR3 region is CASSTGGFYNEQFF. CDR3 DNA: TGTGCCAGCAGTACAGGGGGCTTCTACAATGAGCAGTTCTTC.

The rearrangement links TRBV4-3 to TRBJ2-7; weak D call: TRBD2 (5 bases). Trimming left V 3 bases short and J 7 bases short, with 16 bases between. Germline V CDR1 and CDR2: LGHNA, YSLEER. The CDR3 consists of 14 residues. The chain's CDR3 is CASSQLAGSFEQYF. CDR3 DNA sequence: TGCGCCAGCAGCCAGCTAGCTGGGTCTTTTGAGCAGTACTTC.

The genes are TRBV10-2 and TRBJ2-1; D gene ambiguous. Looked up from germline, CDR1 is WSHSY and CDR2 is SAAADI. V was trimmed by 7 bases and J by 9 bases, leaving 13 bases between them. CDR3 length: 12 residues. This chain's CDR3 is CASKSMGGEQFF. The DNA of the CDR3 is TGCGCCAGCAAAAGTATGGGCGGTGAGCAGTTCTTC.

This rearrangement joins TRBV5-4 to TRBJ2-1; tentatively, D is TRBD2 (6 bases). The CDR3 is made up of 14 amino acids. Germline V gene data show CDR1 as SGHNT and CDR2 as YYREEE (reference sequence). Trimming shortened V by 4 bases and J by 7 bases, and 15 bases separated the two germline ends. The CDR3 DNA reads as TGTGCCAGCAGCCTTATCGGGAGACAGAATGAGCAGTTCTTC. This encodes CASSLIGRQNEQFF. The full variable domain, in which reference TRBV5-4 and TRBJ2-1 provide the parts outside the CDR3, is ETGVTQSPTHLIKTRGQQVTLRCSSQSGHNTVSWYQQALGQGPQFIFQYYREEENGRGNFPPRFSGLQFPNYSSELNVNALELDDSALYLCASSLIGRQNEQFFGPGTRLTVL.

The gene calls are TRBV6-1 and TRBJ1-6, with 7 positions matching TRBD1. V lost 3 bases to trimming and J lost 2 bases; unmatched junction nucleotides: 16. CDR3 length equals 20 residues. Germline CDR1 reads MNHNS; CDR2 reads SASEGT. The CDR3 bases are TGTGCCAGCAGTGAGTTTCCGCTCTCGACAGGGAGTACCTATAATTCACCCCTCCACTTT. Its protein product is CASSEFPLSTGSTYNSPLHF.

CDR3 DNA: TGTGCCAGCAGCACGAGCAGCGACTACGAGCAGTACTTC. Protein product: CASSTSSDYEQYF. This chain connects TRBV14 to TRBJ2-7; D remains unclear. Germline CDR1 is SGHDN and CDR2 is FVKESK. The CDR3 is 13 amino acids. V was clipped by 5 bases and J by 3 bases, with 11 bases between them.

The rearrangement links TRBV27 to TRBJ1-2; TRBD1 agrees at 7 bases. Germline loops: CDR1 MNHEY, CDR2 SMNVEV (reference sequence). V was clipped by 3 bases and J by 0 bases; unmatched bases: 10. This CDR3 has 17 amino acids. CDR3 nucleotides: TGTGCCAGCAGTTTTACAGGGGCGTCATCAGCTAACTATGGCTACACCTTC. Protein product: CASSFTGASSANYGYTF.

This clone is large within its sample. The chain has TRBV4-1 and TRBJ2-7; D perhaps matches TRBD2 (11 bases). This CDR3 is built from 19 residues. The germline CDR1 and CDR2 sequences are MGHRA and YSYEKL. The ends were cut back, 3 bases at V and 6 bases at J, with 30 bases in the middle. The CDR3 spells CASSQKTGGVGLAGGEQYF. The CDR3 DNA reads TGCGCCAGCAGCCAGAAGACAGGGGGCGTCGGGCTAGCGGGAGGCGAGCAGTACTTC.

As to this clone: A read error is likely here: a far larger clone is one base away. V is TRBV5-2 and J is TRBJ1-4. TRBV5-2 constitutes a pseudogene. This CDR3 is 12 amino acids long. The CDR3 spells CASSRGGEKLFF. In DNA form, the CDR3 reads TGTGCCAGCAGCCGAGGAGGGGAAAAACTGTTTTTT.

The chain employs TRBV5-1 and TRBJ2-2; 9 bases are a match to TRBD2. After removal of 0 bases from V and 6 bases from J, the junction contained 9 bases not matched to a gene. The CDR3 covers 17 residues. Germline V gene sequence: CDR1 SGHRS, CDR2 YFSETQ. The CDR3 DNA reads TGCGCCAGCAGCTTGGGGAGTAGCGGGAGAGCATCCGGGGAGCTGTTTTTT. As protein: CASSLGSSGRASGELFF.

To note about this clone: At the DNA level, this CDR3 is encoded by other sequences in the same sample as well. This chain uses TRBV5-1 with TRBJ2-5; 10 bases map to TRBD1. The CDR3 length is 15 residues. The germline V gene encodes CDR1 SGHRS and CDR2 YFSETQ. The ends lost 4 bases at V and 5 bases at J; junction bases unmatched: 8. The CDR3: CASSPAGTGVETQYF. CDR3 nucleotides: TGCGCCAGCAGCCCCGCCGGGACAGGGGTCGAGACCCAGTACTTC.

J is TRBJ1-4 and V is TRBV14, with a tentative D call TRBD1 (5 bases). CDR1 is SGHDN and CDR2 is FVKESK in the germline V gene. CDR3 size: 16 residues. Trimming took 5 bases from V and 4 from J, leaving 17 bases between them. The DNA for the CDR3 is TGTGCCAGCAGCGCAAAGGCCGGGGGAAATAATGAAAAACTGTTTTTT. It translates to CASSAKAGGNNEKLFF. The complete variable domain, with remaining parts taken from reference TRBV14 and TRBJ1-4, reads EAGVTQFPSHSVIEKGQTVTLRCDPISGHDNLYWYRRVMGKEIKFLLHFVKESKQDESGMPNNRFLAERTGGTYSTLKVQPAELEDSGVYFCASSAKAGGNNEKLFFGSGTQLSVL.

The chain links TRBV4-3 to TRBJ1-6; D ambiguous. Germline CDR1 is LGHNA and CDR2 is YSLEER. The CDR3 runs 14 residues. Trimming removed 2 bases at V and 8 bases at J, with 10 bases between. The CDR3 DNA sequence: TGCGCCAGCAGCCAAAGTAGTGGGGATTCACCCCTCCACTTT. The encoded protein is CASSQSSGDSPLHF.

This rearrangement joins TRBV6-5 to TRBJ2-3; D is perhaps TRBD2 (6 bases). Trimming pared 0 bases from V and 4 bases from J, leaving 8 bases between. CDR1 is MNHEY, CDR2 SVGAGI, per germline. The CDR3 has 14 amino acids. The CDR3 protein is CASSYSRRADTQYF. The CDR3 coding sequence is TGTGCCAGCAGTTACTCGAGGAGGGCAGATACGCAGTATTTT.

The chain employs TRBV5-4 and TRBJ2-5, with TRBD2 matching 8 bases. The length of the CDR3 is 15 residues. Germline CDR1 and CDR2: SGHNT and YYREEE (reference sequence). The trim removed 3 bases at V and 1 base at J, leaving 5 bases unmatched. CDR3 coding DNA: TGTGCCAGCAGCTACGCGGGGGGCGGCCAAGAGACCCAGTACTTC. Its protein product is CASSYAGGGQETQYF.

This rearrangement joins TRBV4-3 to TRBJ2-3; 14 bases line up with TRBD2. In germline, CDR1 is LGHNA, CDR2 YSLEER. The CDR3 covers 16 residues. After removal of 3 bases from V and 4 bases from J, the junction contained 3 bases not matched to a gene. The CDR3 nucleotides read TGCGCCAGCAGCCAGGGACTAGCGGGAGTCGCAGATACGCAGTATTTT. It codes for CASSQGLAGVADTQYF.

V gene TRBV19 combines with J gene TRBJ2-2; TRBD1 aligns across 9 bases. The CDR3 runs 17 residues. CDR1 is LNHDA and CDR2 is SQIVND in the germline V gene (reference sequence). Trimming cost V 5 bases and J 6 bases; bases outside gene matches: 13. The CDR3 is CASSGHFGTGRAGELFF. The CDR3 bases are TGTGCCAGTAGTGGCCACTTCGGGACAGGGAGAGCCGGGGAGCTGTTTTTT.